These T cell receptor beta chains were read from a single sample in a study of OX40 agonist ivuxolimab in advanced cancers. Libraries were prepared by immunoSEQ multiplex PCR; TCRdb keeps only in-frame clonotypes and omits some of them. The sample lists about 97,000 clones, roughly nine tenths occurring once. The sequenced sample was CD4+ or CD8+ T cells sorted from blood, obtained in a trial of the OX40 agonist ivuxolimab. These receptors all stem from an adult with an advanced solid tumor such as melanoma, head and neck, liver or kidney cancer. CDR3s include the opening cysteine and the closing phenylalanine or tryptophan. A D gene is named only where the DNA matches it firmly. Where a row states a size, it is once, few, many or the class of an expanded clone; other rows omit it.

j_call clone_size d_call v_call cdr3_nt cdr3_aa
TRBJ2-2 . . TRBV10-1 TGCGCGAGCAGTGTTGCAGGCTACACCGGGGAGCTGTTTTTT CASSVAGYTGELFF
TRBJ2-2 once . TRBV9 TGTGCCAGCAAGGGGCGGAACACCGGGGAGCTGTTTTTT CASKGRNTGELFF
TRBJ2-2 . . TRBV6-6 TGTGCCAGCAGGGCCGGGGGGAACACCGGGGAGCTGTTTTTT CASRAGGNTGELFF
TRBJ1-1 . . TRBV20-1 TGCAGTGCTAGAGAGCACCTTGAAGCTTTCTTT CSAREHLEAFF
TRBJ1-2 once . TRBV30 TGTGCCTGCTCGGCCTGGGGGGGCGTCGGCGGCTACACCTTC CACSAWGGVGGYTF
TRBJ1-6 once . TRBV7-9 TGTGCCGTTGGACAGTATAATTCACCCCTCCACTTT CAVGQYNSPLHF
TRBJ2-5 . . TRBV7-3 TGTGCCAGCAGCTTAAGGGGCGGATCCGCCCAGGAGACCCAGTACTTC CASSLRGGSAQETQYF
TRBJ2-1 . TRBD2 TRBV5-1 TGCGCCAGCAGCTTGGGACTAGCGGCGCGGGTAAATGAGCAGTTCTTC CASSLGLAARVNEQFF
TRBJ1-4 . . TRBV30 TGTGCCTGGCTTGCAACTAATGAAAAACTGTTTTTT CAWLATNEKLFF
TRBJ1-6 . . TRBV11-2 TGTGCCAGCAGCTTTCTTAAACAGTATAATTCACCCCTCCACTTT CASSFLKQYNSPLHF
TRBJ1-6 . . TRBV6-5 TGTGCCAGCAATTCCGGGACATTAAATTCACCCCTCCACTTT CASNSGTLNSPLHF
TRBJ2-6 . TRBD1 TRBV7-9 TGTGCCAGCAGCTTCGACAGGGGTCTGAGCTCTGGGGCCAACGTCCTGACTTTC CASSFDRGLSSGANVLTF
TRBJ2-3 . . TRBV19 TGTGCCAGTAGCCCTGGAGGGAGCACAGATACGCAGTATTTT CASSPGGSTDTQYF
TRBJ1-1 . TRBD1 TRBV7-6 TGTGCCAGCAGCTTAAGGGCAGGGGGTGCCACTGAAGCTTTCTTT CASSLRAGGATEAFF
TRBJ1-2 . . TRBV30 TGTGCCTGGAGGGCCAGGGCCGGCTACACCTTC CAWRARAGYTF
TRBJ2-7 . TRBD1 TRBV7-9 TGTGCCAGCAGCTTACCCGGACAGGGGGCGGGGGAGCAGTACTTC CASSLPGQGAGEQYF
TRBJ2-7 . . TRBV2 TGTGCCAGCAGTGAAGCGCGGTCGAAGCAGTACTTC CASSEARSKQYF
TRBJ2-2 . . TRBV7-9 TGTGCCAGCAGCCCAAAGGGGGGCACCGGGGAGCTGTTTTTT CASSPKGGTGELFF
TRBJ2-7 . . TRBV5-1 TGCGCCAGCAGCTTCTTGACTGGAGGGTACGAGCAGTACTTC CASSFLTGGYEQYF
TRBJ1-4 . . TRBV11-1 TGTGCCAGCAGCCCTTACCCCGGGCGTAATGAAAAACTGTTTTTT CASSPYPGRNEKLFF
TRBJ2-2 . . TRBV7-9 TGTGCCAGCAGCCAAAGTAATCACAACACCGGGGAGCTGTTTTTT CASSQSNHNTGELFF
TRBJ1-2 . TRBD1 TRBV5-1 TGCGCCAGCAGCTTGGAGGGGACAGGGAATGGCTACACCTTC CASSLEGTGNGYTF
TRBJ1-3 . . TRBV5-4 TGTGCCAGCAGCCTGGACCTAAACAGAAACACCATATATTTT CASSLDLNRNTIYF
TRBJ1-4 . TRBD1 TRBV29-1 TGCAGCGTTTATAAGACAGGGCGGTATGAAAAACTGTTTTTT CSVYKTGRYEKLFF
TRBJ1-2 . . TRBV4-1 TGCGCCAGCAGCCAAGATATCCATAACTATGGCTACACCTTC CASSQDIHNYGYTF
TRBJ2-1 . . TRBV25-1 TGTGCCAGCAGCTTCAATGAGCAGTTCTTC CASSFNEQFF
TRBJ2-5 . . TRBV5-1 TGCGCCAGCAGCTCGCACCCCCTTTGGGCCCAGTACTTC CASSSHPLWAQYF
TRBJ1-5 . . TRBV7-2 TGTGCCAGCAGCCCATATCAGGGGTACCAGCCCCAGCATTTT CASSPYQGYQPQHF
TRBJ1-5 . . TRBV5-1 TGCGCCAGCAGTCGCGGCGACAATCAGCCCCAGCATTTT CASSRGDNQPQHF
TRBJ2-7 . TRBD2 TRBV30 TGTGCCTGGAGTGTGGGGACTACCTACGAGCAGTACTTC CAWSVGTTYEQYF
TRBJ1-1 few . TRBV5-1 TGCGCCAGCAGCTTGCTTCGTGGCGGCACTGAAGCTTTCTTT CASSLLRGGTEAFF
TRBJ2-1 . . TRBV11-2 TGTGCCAGCAGCCGTTCCTACAATGAGCAGTTCTTC CASSRSYNEQFF